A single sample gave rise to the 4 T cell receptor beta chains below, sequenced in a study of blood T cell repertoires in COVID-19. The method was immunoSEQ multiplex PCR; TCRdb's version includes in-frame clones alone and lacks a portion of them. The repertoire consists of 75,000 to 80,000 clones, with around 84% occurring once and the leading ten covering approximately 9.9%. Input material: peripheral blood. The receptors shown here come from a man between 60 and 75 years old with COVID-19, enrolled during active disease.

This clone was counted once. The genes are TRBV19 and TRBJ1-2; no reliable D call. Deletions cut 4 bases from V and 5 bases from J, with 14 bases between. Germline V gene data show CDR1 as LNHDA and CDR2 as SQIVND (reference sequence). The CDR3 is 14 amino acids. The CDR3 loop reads CASSNLWPRYGYTF. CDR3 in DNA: TGTGCCAGTAGTAATCTCTGGCCCCGATATGGCTACACCTTC.

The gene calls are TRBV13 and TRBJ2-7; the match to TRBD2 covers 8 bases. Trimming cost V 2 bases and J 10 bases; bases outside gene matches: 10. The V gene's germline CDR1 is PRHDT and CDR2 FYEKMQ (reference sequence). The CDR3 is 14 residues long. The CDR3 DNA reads TGTGCCAGCAGCTTAAAATCGGGACTAGTCTTTCAGTACTTC. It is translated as CASSLKSGLVFQYF.

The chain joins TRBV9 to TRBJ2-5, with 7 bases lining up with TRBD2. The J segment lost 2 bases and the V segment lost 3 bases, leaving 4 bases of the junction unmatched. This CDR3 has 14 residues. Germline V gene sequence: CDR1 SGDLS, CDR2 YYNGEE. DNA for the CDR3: TGTGCCAGCAGCGCGGGACTAACACAAGAGACCCAGTACTTC. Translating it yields CASSAGLTQETQYF.

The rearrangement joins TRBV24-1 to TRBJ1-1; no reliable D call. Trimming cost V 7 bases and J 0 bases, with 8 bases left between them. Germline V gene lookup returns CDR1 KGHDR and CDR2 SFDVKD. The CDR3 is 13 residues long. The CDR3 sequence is CATRQSLNTEAFF. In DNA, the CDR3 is TGTGCCACCAGACAGTCCCTGAACACTGAAGCTTTCTTT.